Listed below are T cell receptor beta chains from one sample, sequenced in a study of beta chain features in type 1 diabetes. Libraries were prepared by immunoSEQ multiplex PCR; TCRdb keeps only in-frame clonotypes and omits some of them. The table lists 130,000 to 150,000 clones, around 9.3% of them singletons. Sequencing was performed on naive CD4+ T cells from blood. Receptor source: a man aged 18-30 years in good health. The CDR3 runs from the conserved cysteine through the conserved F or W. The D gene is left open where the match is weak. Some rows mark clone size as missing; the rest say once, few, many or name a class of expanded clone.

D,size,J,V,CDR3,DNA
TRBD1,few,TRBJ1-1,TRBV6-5,CASSRVDRDTEAFF,TGTGCCAGCAGTCGGGTCGACAGGGACACTGAAGCTTTCTTT
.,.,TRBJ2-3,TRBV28,CASIPPAGAPDTQYF,TGTGCCAGCATTCCCCCCGCGGGGGCCCCAGATACGCAGTATTTT
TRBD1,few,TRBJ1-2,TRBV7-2,CASSVDRDANYGYTF,TGTGCCAGCAGCGTCGACAGGGACGCGAACTATGGCTACACCTTC
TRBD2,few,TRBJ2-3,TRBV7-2,CASSSHGVAGYPQYF,TGTGCCAGCAGTTCTCACGGAGTAGCGGGGTATCCGCAGTATTTT
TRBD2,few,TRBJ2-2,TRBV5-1,CASSLALAGGANTGELFF,TGCGCCAGCAGCTTGGCTCTAGCGGGGGGAGCGAACACCGGGGAGCTGTTTTTT
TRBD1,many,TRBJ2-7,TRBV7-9,CASSPPDRGEYF,TGTGCCAGCAGCCCCCCTGACAGGGGAGAGTACTTC
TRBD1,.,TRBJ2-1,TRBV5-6,CASSLTGTATYNEQFF,TGTGCCAGCAGCTTAACCGGGACAGCGACTTACAATGAGCAGTTCTTC
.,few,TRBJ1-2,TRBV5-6,CASRPLGQEDYGYTF,TGTGCCAGCAGACCCCTGGGACAAGAGGACTATGGCTACACCTTC
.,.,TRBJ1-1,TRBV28,CASSLSDRLNTEAFF,TGTGCCAGCAGCCTCTCGGACAGATTGAACACTGAAGCTTTCTTT
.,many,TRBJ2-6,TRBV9,CASSAGLPSGANVLTF,TGTGCCAGCAGCGCCGGACTACCCTCTGGGGCCAACGTCCTGACTTTC
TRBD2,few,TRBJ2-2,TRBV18,CASSPSAGGPDTGELFF,TGTGCCAGCTCACCATCAGCGGGGGGGCCGGACACCGGGGAGCTGTTTTTT
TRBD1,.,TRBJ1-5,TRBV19,CASRDRGFSNQPQHF,TGTGCCAGTAGGGACAGGGGGTTTAGCAATCAGCCCCAGCATTTT
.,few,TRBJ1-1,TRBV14,CASSQDQEGRAEAFF,TGTGCCAGCAGCCAAGATCAGGAGGGAAGGGCTGAAGCTTTCTTT
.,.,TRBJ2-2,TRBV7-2,CASRGGRSASVTGELFF,TGTGCCAGCAGAGGGGGACGGTCCGCGTCCGTCACCGGGGAGCTGTTTTTT
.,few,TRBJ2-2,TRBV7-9,CASSLKDSTGELFF,TGTGCCAGCAGCCTCAAAGACAGTACCGGGGAGCTGTTTTTT
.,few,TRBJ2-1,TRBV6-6,CASSYGGYNEQFF,TGTGCCAGCAGTTACGGCGGCTACAATGAGCAGTTCTTC